This entry features one T cell receptor beta chain sequence. The sample is drawn from a study of T cell changes during pregnancy in multiple sclerosis. TCRdb's table, derived via immunoSEQ multiplex PCR, lists solely in-frame clones and lacks some. The repertoire includes under 70,000 clones, around 92% of them detected once, and approximately 1.4% sits in the top ten. Germline CDR1 is SQVTM and CDR2 is ANQGSEA. The CDR3 spans 18 residues. With V trimmed by 4 bases and J by 1 base, 11 bases remained unmatched. V usage is TRBV29-1 and J usage is TRBJ2-6; 9 bases agree with TRBD1. The sequences come from peripheral blood, collected after pregnancy. This TCR was recovered from a female donor in good health, enrolled as a control in a pregnancy study. CDR3 residues: CSVAILTGGFSGANVLTF. The CDR3 DNA follows: TGCAGCGTTGCGATTCTGACAGGGGGTTTTTCTGGGGCCAACGTCCTGACTTTC.